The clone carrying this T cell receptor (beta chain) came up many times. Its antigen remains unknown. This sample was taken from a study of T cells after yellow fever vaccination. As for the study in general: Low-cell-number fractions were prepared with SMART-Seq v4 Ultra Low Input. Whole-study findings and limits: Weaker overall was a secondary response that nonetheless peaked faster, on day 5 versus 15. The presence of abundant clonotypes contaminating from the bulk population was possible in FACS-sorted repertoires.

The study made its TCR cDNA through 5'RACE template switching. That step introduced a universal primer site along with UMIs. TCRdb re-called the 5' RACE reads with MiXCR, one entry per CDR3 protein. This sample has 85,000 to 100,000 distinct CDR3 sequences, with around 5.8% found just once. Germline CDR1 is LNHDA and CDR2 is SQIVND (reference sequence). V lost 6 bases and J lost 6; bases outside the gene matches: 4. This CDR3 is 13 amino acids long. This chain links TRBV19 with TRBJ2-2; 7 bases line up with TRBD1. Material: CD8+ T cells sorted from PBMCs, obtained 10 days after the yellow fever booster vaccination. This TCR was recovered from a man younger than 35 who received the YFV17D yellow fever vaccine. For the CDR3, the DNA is TGTGCCAGTAGCCGACAGGGCTCCGGGGAGCTGTTTTTT. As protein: CASSRQGSGELFF.